The clone carrying this T cell receptor beta chain was observed many times. Individual TCR cDNA molecules each bore their own unique molecular identifier. TCRdb used MiXCR to reprocess the 5' RACE reads, holding one entry per CDR3 protein. The sample holds approximately 12,000 distinct CDR3 sequences, 5.5% to 8% seen once. CDR1 is SQVTM, CDR2 ANQGSEA, per germline. The CDR3 has 13 residues. V was pared by 4 bases and J by 3 bases, with 10 bases between. This record belongs to a study of spatial heterogeneity in lung cancer. Regarding time point: sample taken at primary tumor resection. Material for sequencing was whole RNA from tumor, nontumor lung or frozen PBMC, left unsorted. The donor population consisted of 72 patients with untreated, early-stage non-small cell lung cancer.

This sequence joins TRBV29-1 and TRBJ2-4; tentatively, D is TRBD2 (6 bases). This clonotype was obtained from a male donor with early-stage non-small cell lung cancer. This specimen was normal lung tissue next to the tumor, taken at surgery. CDR3 sequence (DNA): TGCAGCGTTGTCTACGGGAGCAAAAACATTCAGTACTTC. It codes for CSVVYGSKNIQYF. The full variable domain, completed using reference TRBV29-1 and TRBJ2-4, is SAVISQKPSRDICQRGTSLTIQCQVDSQVTMMFWYRQQPGQSLTLIATANQGSEATYESGFVIDKFPISRPNLTFSTLTVSNMSPEDSSIYLCSVVYGSKNIQYFGAGTRLSVL.